These T cell receptor beta chains were read from a single sample in a study of T-cell memory formation after mild COVID-19. TCRdb called the 5' RACE reads again in MiXCR, with one record for every CDR3 protein. Of under 60,000 distinct CDR3 sequences in the sample, around 9.7% are singletons; the top ten hold around 11%. Sequencing input: PBMCs or a T cell subset sorted from them (not recorded which). The receptors were sampled from an adult woman who had mild COVID-19 (a few samples of this study predate the infection). Cell type and time point are not known. Both conserved end residues are part of each CDR3. D genes are given only for firm matches. Where a row states a size, it is once, few, many or the class of an expanded clone; other rows omit it.

D gene | J gene | clone size | V gene | CDR3 DNA | CDR3 protein
- | TRBJ1-2 | few | TRBV28 | TGTGCCAGCAGTTTAGTGTCGGGGTTTCTAGGCTACACCTTC | CASSLVSGFLGYTF
TRBD2 | TRBJ2-7 | - | TRBV4-3 | TGCGCCAGCAGCCAAGTAGCGGGAGTAGGTGAGCAGTACTTC | CASSQVAGVGEQYF
TRBD1 | TRBJ2-2 | many | TRBV12-3/TRBV12-4 | TGTGCCAGCAGCCGCCGGGACAGGGGTGGGGAGCTGTTTTTT | CASSRRDRGGELFF
TRBD2 | TRBJ2-3 | - | TRBV20-1 | TGCAGTGCGAGAACTAGCGGGAGGGCCTCAGATACGCAGTATTTT | CSARTSGRASDTQYF
- | TRBJ2-7 | - | TRBV20-1 | TGCAGCTTGGGCCCACTTGGCTACGAGCAGTACTTC | CSLGPLGYEQYF
TRBD1 | TRBJ1-2 | many | TRBV5-1 | TGCGCCAGCAGCACACAGGGGGCGAATGGCTACACCTTC | CASSTQGANGYTF
TRBD1 | TRBJ1-5 | - | TRBV6-6 | TGTGCCAGCACCACCGACAGGGGAGGTGGTTTAGGCAATCAGCCCCAGCATTTT | CASTTDRGGGLGNQPQHF
- | TRBJ2-7 | many | TRBV4-1 | TGCGCCAGCAGCCAAGATTCGGACGGGTATTACGAGCAGTACTTC | CASSQDSDGYYEQYF
TRBD2 | TRBJ2-7 | - | TRBV7-3 | TGTGCCAGCAGGCCGGGGGGACCCGGGCTGGGCGAGCAGTACTTC | CASRPGGPGLGEQYF
TRBD1 | TRBJ2-1 | few | TRBV30 | TGTGCCTGGAGTGTACTCGGCAGGGGGTCGAGGTTCTTC | CAWSVLGRGSRFF
TRBD1 | TRBJ2-7 | few | TRBV12-3/TRBV12-4 | TGTGCCAGCAGTTTTTCGGGACAGGGCTACGAGCAGTACTTC | CASSFSGQGYEQYF
- | TRBJ2-4 | many | TRBV20-1 | TGCAGTGCTAGACATGACAAAAACATTCAGTACTTC | CSARHDKNIQYF
- | TRBJ2-1 | - | TRBV18 | TGTGCCAGCTCACCATCCCAGGGTCGCCACAATGAGCAGTTCTTC | CASSPSQGRHNEQFF
- | TRBJ2-7 | medium-sized | TRBV12-3/TRBV12-4 | TGTGCCAGCAGTTCCCGACCTCGCGACTCGGAGCGCTACGAGCAGTACTTC | CASSSRPRDSERYEQYF
- | TRBJ2-2 | - | TRBV30 | TGTGCCTGGAGGCTGACTTCGCGCACCGGGGAGCTGTTTTTT | CAWRLTSRTGELFF
- | TRBJ2-7 | many | TRBV14 | TGTGCCAGCAGCCAACAAACCAGGGGCTACGAGCAGTACTTC | CASSQQTRGYEQYF
TRBD1 | TRBJ1-5 | many | TRBV12-3/TRBV12-4 | TGTGCCAGCAGTTCGGACAGGGCGGGTCAGCCCCAGCATTTT | CASSSDRAGQPQHF
TRBD1 | TRBJ2-3 | - | TRBV7-2 | TGTGCCAGCAGCTTAGAGCACCGGGACAGGGCGCAGTATTTT | CASSLEHRDRAQYF
TRBD1 | TRBJ2-6 | many | TRBV25-1 | TGTGCCAGCAGTGAGGCAGGGGGCGAATCTGGGGCCAACGTCCTGACTTTC | CASSEAGGESGANVLTF
- | TRBJ1-2 | few | TRBV28 | TGTGCCAGCGCCTTGGGACGCGCTGTGGGCACCTTC | CASALGRAVGTF
- | TRBJ2-3 | few | TRBV5-1 | TGCGCCAGCAGCTTCGATCCGGGACGGCCGCAGTATTTT | CASSFDPGRPQYF
TRBD2 | TRBJ2-3 | many | TRBV7-3 | TGTGCCAGCAGCCTGGGACTAGCGGGAGCGGGAACAGATACGCAGTATTTT | CASSLGLAGAGTDTQYF
- | TRBJ2-5 | many | TRBV12-3/TRBV12-4 | TGTGCCAGCAGTTTAGCTCGGTACCGGGAACCCCAGTACTTC | CASSLARYREPQYF
TRBD2 | TRBJ2-3 | few | TRBV9 | TGTGCCAGCAGCACCATAGCGGGGAGCACAGATACGCAGTATTTT | CASSTIAGSTDTQYF
- | TRBJ1-5 | - | TRBV4-1 | TGCGCCAGCAGCCCCAGGGAAGGAAATCAGCCCCAGCATTTT | CASSPREGNQPQHF
TRBD2 | TRBJ2-1 | - | TRBV7-8 | TGTGCCAGCAGCTCCGGGACTAGCGGGGGAGACTACAATGAGCAGTTCTTC | CASSSGTSGGDYNEQFF
TRBD2 | TRBJ2-1 | many | TRBV20-1 | TGCAGTGACCTCCGGACTAGCGGGGGGAGGGGTGAGCAGTTCTTC | CSDLRTSGGRGEQFF
TRBD2 | TRBJ2-3 | - | TRBV7-2 | TGTGCCAGCAGCGATCCGGGACTAGCAATGAATACGCAGTATTTT | CASSDPGLAMNTQYF
- | TRBJ2-7 | many | TRBV6-1 | TGTGCCAGCAGACCAGTGGCCCACGAGCAGTACTTC | CASRPVAHEQYF
- | TRBJ2-3 | few | TRBV15 | TGTGCCACCAGCAGAGATCAAGATACGCAGTATTTT | CATSRDQDTQYF
TRBD2 | TRBJ2-3 | many | TRBV7-9 | TGTGCCAGCAGCTTACTAATCAGGACTAGCGGCGGAGATACGCAGTATTTT | CASSLLIRTSGGDTQYF
- | TRBJ2-1 | - | TRBV12-5 | TGTGCTAGTGGTTTGGCAGGGAACTTCTACAATGAGCAGTTCTTC | CASGLAGNFYNEQFF
- | TRBJ1-1 | - | TRBV6-6 | TGTGCCAGCAGTTACTCAGCGGAGGGAACTGAAGATTTCTTT | CASSYSAEGTEDFF
- | TRBJ2-7 | few | TRBV5-1 | TGCGCCAGCAGCTTGGGCAGGTCCACTTCCTACGAGCAGTACTTC | CASSLGRSTSYEQYF
- | TRBJ1-2 | - | TRBV6-6 | TGTGCCAGCAGCTTACTACTGAACTATGGCTACACCTTC | CASSLLLNYGYTF